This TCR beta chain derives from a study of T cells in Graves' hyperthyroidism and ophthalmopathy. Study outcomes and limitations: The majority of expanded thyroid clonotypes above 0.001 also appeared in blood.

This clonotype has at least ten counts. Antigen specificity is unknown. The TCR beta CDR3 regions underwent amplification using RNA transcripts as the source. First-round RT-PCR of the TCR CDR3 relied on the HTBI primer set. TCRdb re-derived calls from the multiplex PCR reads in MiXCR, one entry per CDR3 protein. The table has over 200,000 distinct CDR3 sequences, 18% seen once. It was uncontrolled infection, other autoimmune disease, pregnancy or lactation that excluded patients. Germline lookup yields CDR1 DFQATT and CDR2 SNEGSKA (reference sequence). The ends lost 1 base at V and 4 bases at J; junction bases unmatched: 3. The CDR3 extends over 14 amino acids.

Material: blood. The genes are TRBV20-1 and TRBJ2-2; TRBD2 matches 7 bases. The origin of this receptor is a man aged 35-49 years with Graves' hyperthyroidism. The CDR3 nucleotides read TGCAGTGCTAGAGCGGGACTACTCACCGGGGAGCTGTTTTTT. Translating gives CSARAGLLTGELFF.